Following are 17 T cell receptor beta chains from one sample sequenced in a study of early T cells in non-severe SARS-CoV-2 infection. TCRdb independently ran MiXCR on the 5' RACE reads; one entry per CDR3 protein. The table shows some 98,000 distinct CDR3 sequences, with 8% to 13% occurring only once. Input material: whole blood. All receptors come from an adult who was a healthcare worker with PCR-confirmed SARS-CoV-2 infection or an uninfected control (not recorded which).

This clonotype was counted many times. The genes are TRBV28 and TRBJ1-6, with D maybe TRBD1 (6 bases). This CDR3 comprises 16 residues. Germline V gene sequence: CDR1 MDHEN, CDR2 SYDVKM. Trimming stripped 6 bases from V and 9 bases from J, with 21 bases between. The CDR3 sequence is CASSLQEGDLASPLHF. The CDR3 DNA is TGTGCCAGCAGCCTGCAGGAGGGGGACCTTGCTTCACCCCTCCACTTT.

The chain joins TRBV6-1 to TRBJ2-1, with TRBD2 identical over 7 bases. The CDR3 is 14 residues long. Unmatched junction bases numbered 6, after V lost 5 bases and J lost 5 bases. The germline V gene has CDR1 MNHNS and CDR2 SASEGT. CDR3 region: CASSPQGGDNEQFF. The CDR3 DNA follows: TGTGCCAGCAGTCCCCAGGGAGGGGACAATGAGCAGTTCTTC.

The chain uses TRBV18 and TRBJ1-5, with 8 bases aligning to TRBD1. The germline V gene encodes CDR1 KGHSH and CDR2 LQKENI. The CDR3 extends over 14 amino acids. Trimming took 5 bases from V and 4 from J; bases not matched to a gene: 4. The CDR3 loop reads CASSDTGGNQPQHF. The CDR3 nucleotides are TGTGCCAGCTCAGATACAGGGGGAAATCAGCCCCAGCATTTT.

This clonotype was counted ten times or more. The CDR3 DNA reads TGCGCCAGCAGCCAAGAACTAGATACGCAGTATTTT. Translated: CASSQELDTQYF. The rearrangement joins TRBV4-1 to TRBJ2-3; D is uncertain. Trimming removed 0 bases at V and 5 bases at J, with 3 bases between. The CDR3 extends over 12 amino acids. Germline-derived CDR1 and CDR2 are MGHRA and YSYEKL.

This clonotype was counted many times. This sequence joins TRBV18 and TRBJ1-5; possibly TRBD1 for D (5 bases). The CDR3 totals 17 residues. V lost 3 bases, J lost 0 bases, and 15 bases lay in between. Germline assignment: CDR1 KGHSH and CDR2 LQKENI. CDR3 bases: TGTGCCAGCTCACCCCCCACCGGGGCTAATAGCAATCAGCCCCAGCATTTT. This sequence encodes CASSPPTGANSNQPQHF.

This clonotype was detected ten times or more. V and J are TRBV20-1 and TRBJ1-4; a possible D gene is TRBD1 (6 bases). Germline-derived CDR1 and CDR2 are DFQATT and SNEGSKA (reference sequence). V shed 6 bases and J shed 5 bases, with 10 bases lying between them. The CDR3 length is 12 residues. CDR3 amino acids: CSAKGTNEKLFF. The CDR3, as DNA: TGCAGTGCCAAAGGGACAAATGAAAAACTGTTTTTT.

The genes are TRBV6-1 and TRBJ1-2; TRBD1 aligns across 7 bases. Germline loops: CDR1 MNHNS, CDR2 SASEGT. The CDR3 runs 14 residues. Trimming cost V 6 bases and J 4 bases; bases outside gene matches: 8. CDR3 protein: CASRPGGPFYGYTF. In DNA form, the CDR3 reads TGTGCCAGCAGGCCAGGGGGACCGTTCTATGGCTACACCTTC.

Ten or more counts support this clonotype. The CDR3 nucleotides read TGTGCCAGCTCACCAAGTCCCCGGTTAACAGGGAGTCGAGACACCGGGGAGCTGTTTTTT. This gives the protein CASSPSPRLTGSRDTGELFF. J is TRBJ2-2 and V is TRBV18; TRBD1 might be the D (6 bases). This CDR3 comprises 20 residues. Germline CDR1 reads KGHSH; CDR2 reads LQKENI. Trimming took 2 bases from V and 3 from J, leaving 25 bases between them.

The chain links TRBV29-1 to TRBJ2-1; D uncertain. The length of the CDR3 is 11 residues. V was pared by 5 bases and J by 4 bases, with 6 bases between. In germline, CDR1 is SQVTM, CDR2 ANQGSEA. CDR3 coding DNA: TGCAGCGTTAGTCTATACAATGAGCAGTTCTTC. It yields the protein CSVSLYNEQFF.

The chain is built from TRBV30 and TRBJ1-6; the D is unclear. Per germline, CDR1 GTSNPN and CDR2 SVGIG (reference sequence). The V and J ends lost 0 bases and 7 bases respectively, with 7 bases between them. There are 13 residues in the CDR3. CDR3 in DNA: TGTGCCTGGAGTGTAAGATGGAATTCACCCCTCCACTTT. This gives the protein CAWSVRWNSPLHF.

This clonotype was seen at least ten times. The V call is TRBV4-1, the J call TRBJ2-1; 13 bases map to TRBD2. This CDR3 has 19 residues. Germline V lookup: CDR1 MGHRA, CDR2 YSYEKL. V was pared by 1 base and J by 0 bases, with 6 bases of the junction left unmatched. The CDR3 region has the DNA TGCGCCAGCAGCCAAGGACTAGCGGGGGGACTGAGCTCCTACAATGAGCAGTTCTTC. Translation: CASSQGLAGGLSSYNEQFF.

This chain uses TRBV29-1 with TRBJ2-1; 9 bases match TRBD2. The junction had 3 bases not matched to a gene; V was cut back by 4 bases and J by 2 bases. The CDR3 runs to 14 residues. Germline assignment: CDR1 SQVTM and CDR2 ANQGSEA. CDR3 nucleotide sequence: TGCAGCGTTGTGGCGGGGGGGGCCTACAATGAGCAGTTCTTC. As protein: CSVVAGGAYNEQFF.

The chain has TRBV2 and TRBJ2-5; 13 bases fit TRBD2. Germline CDR1 is SNHLY and CDR2 is FYNNEI. Trimming took 5 bases from V and 5 from J; bases not matched to a gene: 5. There are 15 residues in the CDR3. The CDR3 loop reads CASSLGLAGTETQYF. Here the CDR3 DNA reads TGTGCCAGCAGTTTGGGACTAGCGGGAACGGAGACCCAGTACTTC.

J is TRBJ2-7 and V is TRBV6-5; tentatively, D is TRBD2 (6 bases). Germline V lookup: CDR1 MNHEY, CDR2 SVGAGI. V dropped 0 bases and J dropped 0 bases, with 9 bases sitting between them. The CDR3 runs to 15 residues. Here the CDR3 DNA reads TGTGCCAGCAGTTACTCCCCCGGGGGCTCCTACGAGCAGTACTTC. Encoded protein: CASSYSPGGSYEQYF.

The chain recombines TRBV12-3 or TRBV12-4 with TRBJ2-1; TRBD2 is a possible D gene (5 bases). V was clipped by 6 bases and J by 7 bases, with 7 bases between them. This CDR3 has 11 amino acids. The CDR3 here is CASRRLNEQFF. DNA of the CDR3: TGTGCCAGCAGACGACTAAATGAGCAGTTCTTC.

The DNA for the CDR3 is TGCGCCAGCAGCTTACAGGGAGGAAGAAATCAGCCCCAGCATTTT. Residues: CASSLQGGRNQPQHF. The J gene is TRBJ1-5, the V gene TRBV5-1; D might be TRBD1 (6 bases). The CDR3 contains 15 residues. CDR1 and CDR2 (germline): SGHRS, YFSETQ. V gave up 2 bases and J gave up 4 bases, with 13 bases separating them.

This clonotype appeared many times. The chain joins TRBV7-6 to TRBJ2-3; 7 bases align to TRBD1. CDR1 and CDR2 (germline): SGHVS, FNYEAQ. Losses at the gene ends were 4 bases for V and 0 bases for J; bases not matched to a gene: 7. This CDR3 has 16 amino acids. The CDR3 is CASSSNRGTSTDTQYF. CDR3 nucleotides: TGTGCCAGCAGCTCAAACAGGGGTACAAGCACAGATACGCAGTATTTT.